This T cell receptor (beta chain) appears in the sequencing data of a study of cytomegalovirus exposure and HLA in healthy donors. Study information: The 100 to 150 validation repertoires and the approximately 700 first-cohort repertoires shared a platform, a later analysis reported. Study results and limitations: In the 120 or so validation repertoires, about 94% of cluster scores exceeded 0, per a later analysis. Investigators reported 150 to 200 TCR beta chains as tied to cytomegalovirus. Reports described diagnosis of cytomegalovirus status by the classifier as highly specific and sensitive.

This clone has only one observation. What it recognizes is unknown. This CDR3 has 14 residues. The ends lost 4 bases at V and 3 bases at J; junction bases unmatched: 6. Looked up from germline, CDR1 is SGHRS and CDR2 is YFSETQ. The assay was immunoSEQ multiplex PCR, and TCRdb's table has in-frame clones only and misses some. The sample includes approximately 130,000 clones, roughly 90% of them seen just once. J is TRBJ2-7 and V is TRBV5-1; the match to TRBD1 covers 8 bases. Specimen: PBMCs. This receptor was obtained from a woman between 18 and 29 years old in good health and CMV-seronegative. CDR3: CASSAGQGVYEQYF. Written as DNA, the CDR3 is TGCGCCAGCAGCGCAGGACAGGGAGTCTACGAGCAGTACTTC.